The 16 T cell receptor beta chains presented below share a single source sample, sequenced in a study of shared clonotypes between healthy human individuals. Measured with immunoSEQ multiplex PCR; TCRdb has only the in-frame clones, and not every one. The table records more than 2,000,000 clones, approximately 92% of them present only once. Sequencing used naive CD4+ T cells sorted from blood. Sample subset: CD45RA+ positively selected. These receptors all stem from a man between 18 and 35 years old in good health.

The sample holds one count of this clone. This sequence joins TRBV6-1 and TRBJ2-4, with a possible D match to TRBD2 (6 bases). The V end lost 2 bases, the J end lost 0 bases, and 11 bases lay between the germline ends. CDR3 length equals 16 residues. Germline CDR1 and CDR2: MNHNS and SASEGT. CDR3: CASSEIGGRAKNIQYF. Here the CDR3 DNA reads TGTGCCAGCAGTGAAATCGGGGGAAGAGCCAAAAACATTCAGTACTTC.

This chain links TRBV27 with TRBJ1-5, with D perhaps matching TRBD1 (6 bases). Trimming pared 5 bases from V and 3 bases from J, leaving 11 bases between. The CDR3 has 14 amino acids. The germline CDR1 and CDR2 sequences are MNHEY and SMNVEV (reference sequence). CDR3 in DNA: TGTGCCAGCAGTGCCACAGGGTTCAATCAGCCCCAGCATTTT. Its protein is CASSATGFNQPQHF.

The chain couples TRBV30 to TRBJ1-4; D gene uncertain. This CDR3 has 13 amino acids. Trimming pared 7 bases from V and 7 bases from J, leaving 16 bases between. Per the germline V gene, CDR1 is GTSNPN and CDR2 is SVGIG (reference sequence). CDR3 residues: CASRFDTREKLFF. The CDR3 DNA follows: TGTGCCTCCAGATTCGACACGCGTGAAAAACTGTTTTTT. Combining the CDR3 with reference TRBV30 and TRBJ1-4 gives the whole variable domain SQTIHQWPATLVQPVGSPLSLECTVEGTSNPNLYWYRQAAGRGLQLLFYSVGIGQISSEVPQNLSASRPQDRQFILSSKKLLLSDSGFYLCASRFDTREKLFFGSGTQLSVL.

Here the CDR3 DNA reads TGTGCCAGCAGCTTAGAAGGTCCGCTAGCGGGGATTAATGAGCAGTTCTTC. Its protein product is CASSLEGPLAGINEQFF. The V call is TRBV11-2, the J call TRBJ2-1, with TRBD2 identical over 9 bases. J was trimmed by 7 bases and V by 0 bases; bases with no gene match: 10. The germline V gene has CDR1 SGHAT and CDR2 FQNNGV. The CDR3 contains 17 residues.

Worth noting for this clone: This sample includes further DNA sequences coding for the same CDR3. CDR3 bases: TGTGCCAGTAGTATCAGGACAGGCTCTAACTATGGCTACACCTTC. Protein: CASSIRTGSNYGYTF. The chain links TRBV19 to TRBJ1-2, with TRBD1 matching 7 bases. V dropped 3 bases and J dropped 0; count of bases not matched to a gene: 4. The germline V gene encodes CDR1 LNHDA and CDR2 SQIVND (reference sequence). This CDR3 spans 15 amino acids.

V and J are TRBV5-1 and TRBJ2-3, with 10 bases aligning to TRBD1. Germline trimming cut 4 bases from V and 7 bases from J; bases unmatched to any gene: 9. Germline assignment: CDR1 SGHRS and CDR2 YFSETQ. There are 15 residues in the CDR3. The CDR3 DNA is TGCGCCAGCAGCCTTACGGGACAGGGGAGAAATACGCAGTATTTT. Protein: CASSLTGQGRNTQYF.

This clone was counted a single time. J is TRBJ1-2 and V is TRBV5-6; D might be TRBD1 (6 bases). CDR3 length: 15 residues. Deletions cut 0 bases from V and 4 bases from J, with 13 bases between. Germline CDR1 is SGHDT and CDR2 is YYEEEE. For the CDR3, the DNA is TGTGCCAGCAGCTTGGACGGGGGCAACGGCTATGGCTACACCTTC. This gives the protein CASSLDGGNGYGYTF. Together with reference TRBV5-6 and TRBJ1-2, the CDR3 gives the full variable domain: DAGVTQSPTHLIKTRGQQVTLRCSPKSGHDTVSWYQQALGQGPQFIFQYYEEEERQRGNFPDRFSGHQFPNYSSELNVNALLLGDSALYLCASSLDGGNGYGYTFGSGTRLTVV.

Only one count was recorded for this clone. The chain recombines TRBV19 with TRBJ2-3; D is possibly TRBD1 or TRBD2 (5 bases each). The CDR3 extends over 14 amino acids. Germline values: CDR1 LNHDA, CDR2 SQIVND (reference sequence). Trimming removed 1 base from V and 4 bases from J, with 9 bases in between. CDR3 bases: TGTGCCAGTAGTATAGTAGGGGAGTCAGATACGCAGTATTTT. Residues: CASSIVGESDTQYF.

Of note for this clone: The same CDR3 is also encoded by other DNA sequences in this sample. The V and J genes are TRBV6-1 and TRBJ2-2; D gene unclear. The CDR3 sequence is 14 residues long. The germline V gene encodes CDR1 MNHNS and CDR2 SASEGT. The V end lost 4 bases, the J end lost 1 base, and 7 bases lay between the germline ends. CDR3 DNA: TGTGCCAGCAGTGGGCTATTGAACACCGGGGAGCTGTTTTTT. Protein product: CASSGLLNTGELFF.

With regard to this clone: Other DNA sequences in this specimen translate into the identical CDR3. This sequence joins TRBV6-6 and TRBJ1-2; 7 bases align to TRBD1. The CDR3 runs 13 residues. V lost 4 bases to trimming and J lost 8 bases; unmatched junction nucleotides: 7. Germline values: CDR1 MNHNY, CDR2 SVGAGI (reference sequence). For the CDR3, the DNA is TGTGCCAGCAGTTCCCGGACAGGAGGGGGCTACACCTTC. It is translated as CASSSRTGGGYTF.

In the case of this clone: Distinct nucleotide sequences in the sample also encode this CDR3. The V and J genes are TRBV6-5 and TRBJ1-3; no clear D gene. The CDR3 is 13 amino acids. V gave up 5 bases and J gave up 0 bases, with 5 bases separating them. Germline assignment: CDR1 MNHEY and CDR2 SVGAGI. The CDR3 nucleotides read TGTGCCAGCAGTACAGACTCTGGAAACACCATATATTTT. This translates into CASSTDSGNTIYF.

This clone was detected once. This sequence joins TRBV7-9 and TRBJ2-6; tentatively, D is TRBD1 (7 bases). V dropped 2 bases and J dropped 2 bases, with 13 bases sitting between them. The CDR3 runs to 17 residues. Germline values: CDR1 SEHNR, CDR2 FQNEAQ (reference sequence). This CDR3 is CASSLPGGTPGANVLTF. The CDR3 DNA reads as TGTGCCAGCAGCTTACCAGGGGGGACCCCTGGGGCCAACGTCCTGACTTTC.

V usage is TRBV19 and J usage is TRBJ1-2; the match to TRBD1 covers 8 bases. The CDR3 extends over 15 amino acids. Germline CDR1 is LNHDA and CDR2 is SQIVND (reference sequence). The CDR3 loop is CVSNSRTGINYGYTF. In DNA form, the CDR3 reads TGTGTCTCAAACTCCCGGACAGGGATTAACTATGGCTACACCTTC. Filled out from reference TRBV19 and TRBJ1-2, the complete variable domain reads DGGITQSPKYLFRKEGQNVTLSCEQNLNHDAMYWYRQDPGQGLRLIYYSQIVNDFQKGDIAEGYSVSREKKESFPLTVTSAQKNPTAFYLCVSNSRTGINYGYTFGSGTRLTVV.

This clone appeared a few times. The V gene is TRBV30, the J gene TRBJ1-5; D is unclear. Germline CDR1 reads GTSNPN; CDR2 reads SVGIG (reference sequence). The CDR3 totals 14 residues. The V gene lost 0 bases and the J gene lost 6 bases, with 12 bases spanning the gap. This CDR3 reads CAWSVERVFQPQHF. The DNA of the CDR3 is TGTGCCTGGAGTGTAGAACGCGTGTTTCAGCCCCAGCATTTT.

The chain uses TRBV18 and TRBJ1-5; D call uncertain. The CDR3 consists of 15 residues. CDR1 is KGHSH and CDR2 is LQKENI in the germline V gene. The V end was cut by 3 bases, the J end by 5 bases, with 14 bases between. In DNA, the CDR3 is TGTGCCAGCTCACCGACCATCGGAGGACATCAGCCCCAGCATTTT. It yields the protein CASSPTIGGHQPQHF.

The chain uses TRBV6-5 and TRBJ2-7, with 8 positions matching TRBD2. CDR1 is MNHEY and CDR2 is SVGAGI in the germline V gene. The CDR3 extends over 14 amino acids. V shed 3 bases, J shed 4 bases, and the junction held 5 bases outside the gene matches. This chain's CDR3 is CASSYRAGDYEQYF. The CDR3 nucleotides read TGTGCCAGCAGTTATCGAGCGGGAGATTACGAGCAGTACTTC.